This T cell receptor beta chain was identified during a study of T cells in Graves' hyperthyroidism and ophthalmopathy. Overall study results and limits: Most thyroid-expanded clonotypes above 0.001 were also found in blood.

On this clonotype itself: Its antigen is as yet unknown.

Trimming removed 4 bases at V and 3 bases at J, with 10 bases between. The CDR3 length is 14 residues. Template material for amplifying TCR beta CDR3 regions consisted of RNA transcripts. HTBI primers were employed in a first-round RT-PCR of the TCR CDR3. TCRdb called the multiplex PCR reads again in MiXCR, with one record for every CDR3 protein. The data contain around 380,000 distinct CDR3 sequences, approximately 15% of them singletons. This sequence was found in a man aged 25 to 40 with Graves' hyperthyroidism that later progressed to Graves' ophthalmopathy. The chain recombines TRBV12-3 or TRBV12-4 with TRBJ1-5, with D unclear. Sequenced input: blood. This CDR3 is CASSSEVYNQPQHF. The CDR3 coding sequence is TGTGCCAGCAGTTCAGAGGTGTACAATCAGCCCCAGCATTTT.